The 28 T cell receptor beta chains listed next were all sequenced from one sample in a study of glioma-infiltrating T cells. Using RNA template, CDR3s of TCR alpha and beta were amplified with iRepertoire arm-PCR. TCRdb re-called the multiplex PCR reads with MiXCR, one entry per CDR3 protein. This table has over 70,000 distinct CDR3 sequences, approximately 22% appearing once. Sequencing input: glioma tissue, nonneoplastic brain tissue, or PBMCs (not recorded which). The source of these receptors is a human donor with low-grade glioma or glioblastoma, undergoing nonglioma brain surgery, or in good health (not recorded which).

This clonotype was detected only a few times. No conserved phenylalanine or tryptophan is present at the end of the CDR3, so a read error is the likely explanation. The gene calls are TRBV2 and TRBJ1-5, with a weak D call TRBD1 (6 bases). Per the germline V gene, CDR1 is SNHLY and CDR2 is FYNNEI. V lost 6 bases to trimming and J lost 5 bases, with 11 bases between them. This CDR3 has 13 residues. CDR3 region: CASRGALYQPQHL. For the CDR3, the DNA is TGTGCCAGCAGGGGGGCCTTATATCAGCCCCAGCATCTT.

This chain joins TRBV5-5 and TRBJ1-5; no reliable D call. CDR3 length: 13 residues. Between the trimmed V and J ends, which lost 1 base and 5 bases, there was a span of 7 bases. The germline V gene has CDR1 SGHKS and CDR2 YYEKEE (reference sequence). The CDR3 nucleotides read TGTGCCAGCAGCTTGAAGCAGGATCAGCCCCAGCATTTT. Translating it yields CASSLKQDQPQHF.

Ten or more counts support this clonotype. The gene calls are TRBV12-3 or TRBV12-4 and TRBJ2-3, with 10 bases fitting TRBD2. This CDR3 has 15 amino acids. V lost 6 bases to trimming and J lost 3 bases; unmatched junction nucleotides: 6. The CDR3 loop reads CASRTSGMRTDTQYF. Here the CDR3 DNA reads TGTGCCAGCAGAACTAGCGGGATGCGGACAGATACGCAGTATTTT.

The chain recombines TRBV6-6 with TRBJ1-5; TRBD1 is a possible D gene (5 bases). Trimming left V 9 bases short and J 4 bases short, with 19 bases between. The CDR3 has 15 amino acids. Germline CDR1 MNHNY, CDR2 SVGAGI (reference sequence). In DNA, the CDR3 is TGTGCCAGTGAAAGAGTCCAGGGTTGGAATCAGCCCCAGCATTTT. Translated, it gives CASERVQGWNQPQHF.

In this sample, this clonotype turned up many times. The chain uses TRBV7-9 and TRBJ1-1, with D maybe TRBD1 (6 bases). V was shortened by 5 bases and J by 8 bases, with 18 bases between the two germline ends. Germline V lookup: CDR1 SEHNR, CDR2 FQNEAQ (reference sequence). The CDR3 totals 14 residues. The CDR3 region has the DNA TGTGCCAGCAGCCGCACCTATGGAGGACAGGAAGCTTTCTTT. Translation gives CASSRTYGGQEAFF. Complete variable domain (other parts from reference TRBV7-9 and TRBJ1-1): DTGVSQNPRHKITKRGQNVTFRCDPISEHNRLYWYRQTLGQGPEFLTYFQNEAQLEKSRLLSDRFSAERPKGSFSTLEIQRTEQGDSAMYLCASSRTYGGQEAFFGQGTRLTVV.

This clonotype was observed many times. This chain uses TRBV19 with TRBJ2-1; no firm D call. The CDR3 consists of 15 residues. Germline lookup yields CDR1 LNHDA and CDR2 SQIVND (reference sequence). V was shortened by 4 bases and J by 2 bases, with 12 bases between the two germline ends. The CDR3 protein is CASSTQIPTYNEQFF. The CDR3 DNA reads TGTGCCAGTAGTACTCAAATTCCAACCTACAATGAGCAGTTCTTC.

Many counts were recorded for this clonotype. The V and J genes are TRBV7-9 and TRBJ2-1; D uncertain. Trimming took off 3 bases at V and 1 base at J, with 10 bases between the two ends. The CDR3 runs to 15 residues. The V gene's germline CDR1 is SEHNR and CDR2 FQNEAQ (reference sequence). CDR3 sequence (DNA): TGTGCCAGCAGCTTTGCGAGCTTGTCCTACAATGAGCAGTTCTTC. Its protein product is CASSFASLSYNEQFF.

V is TRBV11-3 and J is TRBJ2-1; 13 bases line up with TRBD2. CDR1 and CDR2 from the germline V gene are SGHNT and YENEEA. V was pared by 3 bases and J by 10 bases, with 6 bases of the junction left unmatched. The CDR3 is made up of 15 amino acids. The DNA of the CDR3 is TGTGCCAGCAGCTTTAATGGACTAGCGGGAGTAGAGCAGTTCTTC. It translates to CASSFNGLAGVEQFF.

This clonotype was recorded at least ten times. The rearrangement links TRBV27 to TRBJ2-1; D is undetermined. The germline gives CDR1 MNHEY, CDR2 SMNVEV (reference sequence). V lost 8 bases to trimming and J lost 2 bases, with 16 bases between them. There are 15 residues in the CDR3. This CDR3 is CASGRRPHTYNEQFF. CDR3 nucleotides: TGTGCCAGCGGTCGGCGCCCTCATACCTACAATGAGCAGTTCTTC.

The chain uses TRBV3-1 and TRBJ2-3; D gene uncertain. Trimming pared 4 bases from V and 0 bases from J, leaving 5 bases between. The CDR3 runs to 13 residues. Germline CDR1 reads LGHDT; CDR2 reads YNNKEL (reference sequence). CDR3 region: CASSPYSTDTQYF. CDR3 DNA: TGTGCCAGCAGCCCTTACAGCACAGATACGCAGTATTTT.

This clonotype was seen at least ten times. This chain uses TRBV20-1 with TRBJ1-2; TRBD1 aligns across 7 bases. V shed 2 bases, J shed 5 bases, and the junction held 8 bases outside the gene matches. Germline CDR1 and CDR2: DFQATT and SNEGSKA (reference sequence). The CDR3 totals 14 residues. The CDR3 sequence: CSARPTGRGYGYTF. Written as DNA, the CDR3 is TGCAGTGCTAGACCGACAGGGAGGGGGTATGGCTACACCTTC.

On this clonotype: With a much larger clone just one base away, this may be a read error. The chain joins TRBV19 to TRBJ2-5; no definite D call. Germline V CDR1 and CDR2: LNHDA, SQIVND (reference sequence). Between the trimmed V and J ends, which lost 4 bases and 3 bases, there was a span of 18 bases. The CDR3 totals 16 residues. CDR3 region: CASSTDPAPREETQYF. As DNA, the CDR3 is TGTGCCAGTAGTACCGATCCAGCCCCAAGGGAAGAGACCCAGTACTTC.

The sample holds a few counts of this clonotype. V usage is TRBV29-1 and J usage is TRBJ2-3, with D perhaps assigned TRBD1 or TRBD2 (5 bases each). The CDR3 covers 14 residues. V was trimmed by 7 bases and J by 0 bases, leaving 14 bases between them. Germline loops: CDR1 SQVTM, CDR2 ANQGSEA. CDR3 in amino acids: CSAGTVPSTDTQYF. As DNA, the CDR3 is TGCAGCGCCGGGACGGTTCCTAGCACAGATACGCAGTATTTT.

The sample holds many counts of this clonotype. The rearrangement uses TRBV20-1 and TRBJ2-7; D gene unclear. The ends were cut back, 4 bases at V and 5 bases at J, with 18 bases in the middle. The CDR3 totals 14 residues. Germline V lookup: CDR1 DFQATT, CDR2 SNEGSKA (reference sequence). CDR3 in DNA: TGCAGTGCTAAGGGTTGGGCCAGCCCGGACGAGCAGTACTTC. The encoded protein is CSAKGWASPDEQYF.

Turning to this clonotype: A much more abundant neighbour one base away suggests this may be a read error. The chain carries TRBV29-1 and TRBJ2-7; D is ambiguous. Between the trimmed V and J ends, which lost 6 bases and 5 bases, there was a span of 11 bases. This CDR3 is 11 amino acids long. CDR1 is SQVTM and CDR2 is ANQGSEA in the germline V gene. The CDR3 coding sequence is TGCAGCGTGTACCGTAGGAACGAGCAGTACTTC. Translating it yields CSVYRRNEQYF.

The gene calls are TRBV7-2 and TRBJ2-1; TRBD2 agrees at 9 bases. The CDR3 loop spans 15 amino acids. Looked up from germline, CDR1 is SGHTA and CDR2 is FQGNSA. V lost 6 bases and J lost 9; bases outside the gene matches: 12. The DNA of the CDR3 is TGTGCCAGCAGATTTGAGGCGGGGGGGCTCGGTGAGCAGTTCTTC. Its translation: CASRFEAGGLGEQFF. Combining the CDR3 with reference TRBV7-2 and TRBJ2-1 gives the whole variable domain GAGVSQSPSNKVTEKGKDVELRCDPISGHTALYWYRQSLGQGLEFLIYFQGNSAPDKSGLPSDRFSAERTGGSVSTLTIQRTQQEDSAVYLCASRFEAGGLGEQFFGPGTRLTVL.

This chain uses TRBV6-1 with TRBJ2-7; 8 bases align to TRBD1. V was clipped by 8 bases and J by 4 bases; unmatched bases: 10. CDR3 length: 14 residues. Germline CDR1 is MNHNS and CDR2 is SASEGT. The CDR3 sequence is CASGTTGDWYEQYF. DNA for the CDR3: TGTGCCAGCGGGACGACAGGGGATTGGTACGAGCAGTACTTC.

At least ten counts were recorded for this clonotype. This chain links TRBV3-1 with TRBJ1-2; the D gene is possibly TRBD1 (6 bases). CDR1 and CDR2 from the germline V gene are LGHDT and YNNKEL (reference sequence). V was trimmed by 4 bases and J by 0 bases, leaving 15 bases between them. This CDR3 spans 16 amino acids. This chain's CDR3 is CASSPGAYRTNYGYTF. The CDR3 DNA reads TGTGCCAGCAGCCCGGGGGCCTACAGGACTAACTATGGCTACACCTTC.

This clonotype was recorded at least ten times. The chain has TRBV7-2 and TRBJ2-1, with D uncertain. The V gene lost 3 bases and the J gene lost 9 bases, with 12 bases spanning the gap. Germline V gene lookup returns CDR1 SGHTA and CDR2 FQGNSA. This CDR3 is built from 13 residues. CDR3 coding DNA: TGTGCCAGCAGCTTGGTTAGGGCGACTGAGCAGTTCTTC. Protein sequence: CASSLVRATEQFF.

This clonotype came up many times. The genes are TRBV9 and TRBJ1-5; no reliable D call. The length of the CDR3 is 14 residues. Germline V gives CDR1 SGDLS, CDR2 YYNGEE. V was cut by 3 bases and J by 3 bases, with 10 bases left in between. The CDR3 spells CASSGLDPNQPQHF. As DNA, the CDR3 is TGTGCCAGCAGCGGACTAGACCCCAATCAGCCCCAGCATTTT.

Ten or more counts support this clonotype. This chain uses TRBV7-2 with TRBJ2-5, with 8 bases that match TRBD2. Looked up from germline, CDR1 is SGHTA and CDR2 is FQGNSA. This CDR3 has 14 amino acids. Trimming took 1 base from V and 5 from J; bases not matched to a gene: 3. The chain's CDR3 is CASSLERGRETQYF. Here the CDR3 DNA reads TGTGCCAGCAGCTTAGAGCGGGGGAGGGAGACCCAGTACTTC.

This clonotype has at least ten counts. The V gene is TRBV7-6, the J gene TRBJ1-2; D not resolved. The germline V gene encodes CDR1 SGHVS and CDR2 FNYEAQ. The CDR3 spans 14 residues. Trimming took off 0 bases at V and 3 bases at J, with 8 bases between the two ends. CDR3 DNA: TGTGCCAGCAGCTTAGCCCCCACAGACTATGGCTACACCTTC. Its protein product is CASSLAPTDYGYTF.

The chain recombines TRBV18 with TRBJ2-1; a weak D match, TRBD2 (6 bases). With 2 bases removed from V and 3 bases from J, the gap between germline ends came to 11 bases. This CDR3 is built from 15 residues. Germline CDR1 is KGHSH and CDR2 is LQKENI. The CDR3 DNA follows: TGTGCCAGCTCACCAACGGGAGACCACTACAATGAGCAGTTCTTC. It encodes CASSPTGDHYNEQFF.

Many counts were recorded for this clonotype. In DNA, the CDR3 is TGTGCCAGCAGCCTGGGACTTCGCTATGAGCAGTTCTTC. Its protein is CASSLGLRYEQFF. The genes are TRBV7-2 and TRBJ2-1, with a possible D match to TRBD2 (6 bases). Germline V gene lookup returns CDR1 SGHTA and CDR2 FQGNSA. V was trimmed by 5 bases and J by 8 bases, leaving 13 bases between them. This CDR3 contains 13 residues.

At least ten counts were recorded for this clonotype. The chain couples TRBV15 to TRBJ1-5; D remains ambiguous. Germline loops: CDR1 LNHNV, CDR2 YYDKDF (reference sequence). CDR3 length: 18 amino acids. V lost 0 bases and J 3 bases, leaving 18 bases between the germline ends. CDR3 amino acids: CATSRDSVTPENNQPQHF. In DNA, the CDR3 is TGTGCCACCAGCAGAGATTCGGTAACTCCCGAAAACAATCAGCCCCAGCATTTT.

This clonotype was observed a few times. The V gene is TRBV3-1, the J gene TRBJ2-7, with D possibly matching TRBD2 (5 bases). CDR3 size: 13 residues. Per the germline V gene, CDR1 is LGHDT and CDR2 is YNNKEL (reference sequence). V lost 3 bases, J lost 6 bases, and 12 bases lay in between. The CDR3 region has the DNA TGTGCCAGCAGCCATGGGAGCTGGGGCGAGCAGTACTTC. This sequence encodes CASSHGSWGEQYF.

Ten or more counts support this clonotype. This sequence joins TRBV2 and TRBJ2-1; 11 nucleotides align to TRBD2. Germline loops: CDR1 SNHLY, CDR2 FYNNEI. The J segment lost 5 bases and the V segment lost 6 bases, leaving 3 bases of the junction unmatched. CDR3 size: 14 residues. The CDR3 reads CASRGTSGNNEQFF. The CDR3 DNA is TGTGCCAGCAGGGGGACTAGCGGAAACAATGAGCAGTTCTTC.

Remarks on this clonotype: This may be a read error, as it is one base from a much larger clone. This sequence joins TRBV4-2 and TRBJ1-5; a weak D match, TRBD1 (5 bases). The CDR3 totals 15 residues. V lost 1 base, J lost 9 bases, and 16 bases lay in between. Germline-derived CDR1 and CDR2 are LGHNA and YNFKEQ. The CDR3 here is CASSQARGTGRPQHF. In DNA, the CDR3 is TGTGCCAGCAGCCAAGCGCGGGGTACAGGTCGGCCCCAGCATTTT.